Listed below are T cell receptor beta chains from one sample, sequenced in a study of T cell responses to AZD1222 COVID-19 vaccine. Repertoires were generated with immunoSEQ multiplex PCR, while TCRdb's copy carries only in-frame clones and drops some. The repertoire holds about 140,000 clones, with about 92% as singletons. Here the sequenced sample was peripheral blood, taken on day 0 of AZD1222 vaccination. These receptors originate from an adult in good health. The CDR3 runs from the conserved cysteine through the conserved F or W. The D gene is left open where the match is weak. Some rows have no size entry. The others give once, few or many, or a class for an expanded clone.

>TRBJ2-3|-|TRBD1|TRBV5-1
CASSPGQGADTQYF
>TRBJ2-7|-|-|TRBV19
CASRVTESSYEQYF
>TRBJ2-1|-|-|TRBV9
CASSSVDVFDNEQFF
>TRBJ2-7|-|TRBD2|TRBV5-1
CASSLGGLAYGMEQYF
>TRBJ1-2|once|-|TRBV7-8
CASSPAGFTYGYTF
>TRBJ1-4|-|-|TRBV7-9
CASSLVTAKNEKLFF
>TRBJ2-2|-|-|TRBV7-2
CASSLVSGNTGELFF
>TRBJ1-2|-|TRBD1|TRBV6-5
CASSPDRASYGYTF
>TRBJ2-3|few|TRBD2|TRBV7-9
CASIGLGADTQYF
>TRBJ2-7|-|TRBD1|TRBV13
CASSLEVQGAWYEQYF
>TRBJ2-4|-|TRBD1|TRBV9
CASSLDTGAAKNIQYF
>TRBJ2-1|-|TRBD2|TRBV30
CAWGGSISNEQFF
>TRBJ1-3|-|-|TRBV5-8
CASSLRGGWTGNTIYF
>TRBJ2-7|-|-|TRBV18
CASSPGQGHYEQYF
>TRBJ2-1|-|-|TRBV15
CATRLQSGSYNEQFF
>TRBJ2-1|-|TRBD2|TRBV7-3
CASSPGSGAGGQEQFF
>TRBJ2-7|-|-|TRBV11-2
CASRRLSYEQYF
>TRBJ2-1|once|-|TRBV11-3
CASSLDLSHNEQFF
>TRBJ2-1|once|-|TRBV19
CASGVRYPEQFF
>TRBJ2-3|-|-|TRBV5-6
CASLETGDTDTQYF
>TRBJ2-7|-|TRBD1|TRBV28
CASSPPTGAPHYEQYF
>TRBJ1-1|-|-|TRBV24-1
CATSDSRGRNTEAFF
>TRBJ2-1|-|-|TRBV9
CASSVGHLTNEQFF
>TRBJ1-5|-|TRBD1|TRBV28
CASLWDRERTQPQHF
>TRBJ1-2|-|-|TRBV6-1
CASSEMRDYGYTF
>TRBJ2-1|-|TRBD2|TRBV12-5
CASAPGTSVNEQFF
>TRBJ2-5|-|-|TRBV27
CASSFAGRAGTQYF
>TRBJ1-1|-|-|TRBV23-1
CASSHGHPCFNTEAFF
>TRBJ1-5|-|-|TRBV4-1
CASSQGGQPQHF
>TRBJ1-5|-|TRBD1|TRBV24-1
CATGGQSYQPQHF
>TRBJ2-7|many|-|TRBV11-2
CASRHIGGGKPYEQYF
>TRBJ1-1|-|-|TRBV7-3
CASSFNPGEHGAFF
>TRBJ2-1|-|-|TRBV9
CASSQTGQQFF
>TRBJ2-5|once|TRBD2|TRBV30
CAWGGLADETQYF
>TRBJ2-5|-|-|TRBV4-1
CASSQDPAQETQYF
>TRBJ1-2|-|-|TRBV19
CASSIGKEAYGYTF
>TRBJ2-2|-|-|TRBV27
CASSSGTLNTGELFF
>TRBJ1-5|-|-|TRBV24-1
CATSAGNQPQHF
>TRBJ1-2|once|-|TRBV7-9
CASSKQDGGYTF